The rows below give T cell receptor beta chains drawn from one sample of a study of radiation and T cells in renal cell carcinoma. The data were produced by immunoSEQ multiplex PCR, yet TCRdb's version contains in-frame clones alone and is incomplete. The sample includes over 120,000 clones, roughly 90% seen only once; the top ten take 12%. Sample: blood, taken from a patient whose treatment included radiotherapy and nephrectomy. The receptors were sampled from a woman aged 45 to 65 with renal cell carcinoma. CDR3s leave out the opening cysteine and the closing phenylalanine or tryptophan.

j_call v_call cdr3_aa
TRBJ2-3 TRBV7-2 ASRESGDTQY
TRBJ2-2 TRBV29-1 SVARQGTGELF
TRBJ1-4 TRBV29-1 SVMTGSNEKLF
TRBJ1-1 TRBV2 ASSEAPTLNTEAF
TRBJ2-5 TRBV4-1 ASSYRDRETQY
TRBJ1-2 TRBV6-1 ASSGGLYRYGYT
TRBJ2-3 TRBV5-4 ASSLDRATTDTQY
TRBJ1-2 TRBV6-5 ASSPREGYGYT
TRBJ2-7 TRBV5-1 ASSWRQADYEQY
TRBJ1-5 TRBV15 ATSRDKGASNQPQH
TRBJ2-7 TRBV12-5 ASGLVSSKGGFHEQY
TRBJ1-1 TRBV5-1 ASSLAGDIEAF
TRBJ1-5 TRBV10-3 AISEFGSSNQPQH
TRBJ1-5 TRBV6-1 ASSEFGNQPQH
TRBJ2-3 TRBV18 ASSPRLTDTQY
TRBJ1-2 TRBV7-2 ASIAEVLQGRGYT
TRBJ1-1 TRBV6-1 AYSSGVGTEAF